This TCR beta chain was identified in a study of blood T cell repertoires in COVID-19. V lost 5 bases to trimming and J lost 2 bases, with 13 bases between them. Per the germline V gene, CDR1 is SGHTA and CDR2 is FQGNSA. The CDR3 is 15 residues long. TCRdb's table, derived via immunoSEQ multiplex PCR, lists solely in-frame clones and lacks some. Of about 440,000 clones in the sample, around 88% were seen once. Sequencing used peripheral blood. The chain recombines TRBV7-2 with TRBJ1-5; TRBD1 might be the D (6 bases). The clonotype comes from a woman aged 45-60 years with COVID-19, enrolled during active disease. As DNA, the CDR3 is TGTGCCAGCAGCCCAGACAGGTGGGGCAATCAGCCCCAGCATTTT. Protein: CASSPDRWGNQPQHF. Combining the CDR3 with reference TRBV7-2 and TRBJ1-5 gives the whole variable domain GAGVSQSPSNKVTEKGKDVELRCDPISGHTALYWYRQSLGQGLEFLIYFQGNSAPDKSGLPSDRFSAERTGGSVSTLTIQRTQQEDSAVYLCASSPDRWGNQPQHFGDGTRLSIL.